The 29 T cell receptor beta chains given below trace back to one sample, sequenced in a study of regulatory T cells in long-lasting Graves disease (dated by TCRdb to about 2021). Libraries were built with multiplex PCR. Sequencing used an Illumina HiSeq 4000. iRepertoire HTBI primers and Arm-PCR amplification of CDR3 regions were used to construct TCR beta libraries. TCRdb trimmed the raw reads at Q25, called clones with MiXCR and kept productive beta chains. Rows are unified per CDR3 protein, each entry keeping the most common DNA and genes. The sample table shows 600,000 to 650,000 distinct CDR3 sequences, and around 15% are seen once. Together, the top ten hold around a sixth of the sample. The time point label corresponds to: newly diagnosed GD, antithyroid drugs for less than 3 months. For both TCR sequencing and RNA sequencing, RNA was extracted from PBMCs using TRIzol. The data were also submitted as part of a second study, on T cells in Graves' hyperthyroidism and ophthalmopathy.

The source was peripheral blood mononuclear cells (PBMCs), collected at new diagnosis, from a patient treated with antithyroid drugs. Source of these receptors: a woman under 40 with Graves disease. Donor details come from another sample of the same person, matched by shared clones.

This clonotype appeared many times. The CDR3 loop reads CASSQAGGEQFF. The CDR3 bases are TGTGCCAGCAGCCAAGCGGGAGGTGAGCAGTTCTTC. V usage is TRBV3-1 and J usage is TRBJ2-1, with TRBD2 matching 7 bases. The length of the CDR3 is 12 residues. Trimming cost V 1 base and J 9 bases; bases outside gene matches: 0. Germline-derived CDR1 and CDR2 are LGHDT and YNNKEL (reference sequence).

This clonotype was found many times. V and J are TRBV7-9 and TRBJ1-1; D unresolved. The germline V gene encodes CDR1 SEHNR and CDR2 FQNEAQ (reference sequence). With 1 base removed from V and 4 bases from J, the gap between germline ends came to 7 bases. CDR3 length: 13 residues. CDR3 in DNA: TGTGCCAGCAGCTTAGTAGAGTCCACTGAAGCTTTCTTT. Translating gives CASSLVESTEAFF.

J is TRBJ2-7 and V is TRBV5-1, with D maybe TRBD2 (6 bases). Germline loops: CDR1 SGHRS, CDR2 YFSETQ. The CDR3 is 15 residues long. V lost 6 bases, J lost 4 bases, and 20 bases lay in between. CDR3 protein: CASNPGDSKLYEQYF. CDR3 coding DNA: TGCGCCAGCAACCCTGGGGACTCGAAACTTTACGAGCAGTACTTC.

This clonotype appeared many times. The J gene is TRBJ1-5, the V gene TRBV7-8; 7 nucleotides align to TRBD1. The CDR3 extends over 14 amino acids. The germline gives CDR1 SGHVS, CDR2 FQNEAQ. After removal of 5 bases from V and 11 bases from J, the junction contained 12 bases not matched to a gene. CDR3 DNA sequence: TGTGCCAGCAGCAGCGACAGGGTACTTGGGGCCCAGCATTTT. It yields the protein CASSSDRVLGAQHF. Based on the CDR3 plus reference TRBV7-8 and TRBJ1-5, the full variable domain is GAGVSQSPRYKVAKRGQDVALRCDPISGHVSLFWYQQALGQGPEFLTYFQNEAQLDKSGLPSDRFFAERPEGSVSTLKIQRTQQEDSAVYLCASSSDRVLGAQHFGDGTRLSIL.

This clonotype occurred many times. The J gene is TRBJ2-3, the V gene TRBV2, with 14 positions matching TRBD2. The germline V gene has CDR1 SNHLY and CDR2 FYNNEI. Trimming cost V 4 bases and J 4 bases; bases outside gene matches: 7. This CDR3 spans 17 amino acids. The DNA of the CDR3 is TGTGCCAGCAGTGGATATGGGACTAGCGGGAGACCAGATACGCAGTATTTT. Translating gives CASSGYGTSGRPDTQYF.

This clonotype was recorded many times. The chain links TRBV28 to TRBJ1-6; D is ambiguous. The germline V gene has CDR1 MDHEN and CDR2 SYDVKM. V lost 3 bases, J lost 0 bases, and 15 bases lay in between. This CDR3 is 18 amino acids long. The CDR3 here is CASSLGGKESSYNSPLHF. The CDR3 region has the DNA TGTGCCAGCAGTTTGGGAGGAAAGGAGAGCTCCTATAATTCACCCCTCCACTTT. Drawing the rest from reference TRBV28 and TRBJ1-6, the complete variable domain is DVKVTQSSRYLVKRTGEKVFLECVQDMDHENMFWYRQDPGLGLRLIYFSYDVKMKEKGDIPEGYSVSREKKERFSLILESASTNQTSMYLCASSLGGKESSYNSPLHFGNGTRLTVT.

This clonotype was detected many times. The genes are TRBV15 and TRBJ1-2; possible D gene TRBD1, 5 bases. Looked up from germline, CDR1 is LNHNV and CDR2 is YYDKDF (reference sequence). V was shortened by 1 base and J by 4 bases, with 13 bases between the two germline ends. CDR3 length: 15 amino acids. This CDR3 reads CATSRGTTEIYGYTF. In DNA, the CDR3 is TGTGCCACCAGCAGAGGGACAACCGAGATCTATGGCTACACCTTC.

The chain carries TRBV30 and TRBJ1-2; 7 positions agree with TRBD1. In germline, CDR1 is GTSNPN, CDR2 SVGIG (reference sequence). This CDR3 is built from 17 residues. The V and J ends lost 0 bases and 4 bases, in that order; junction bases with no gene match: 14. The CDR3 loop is CAWSVRGQPQAIYGYTF. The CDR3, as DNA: TGTGCCTGGAGTGTACGGGGACAGCCCCAGGCCATCTATGGCTACACCTTC.

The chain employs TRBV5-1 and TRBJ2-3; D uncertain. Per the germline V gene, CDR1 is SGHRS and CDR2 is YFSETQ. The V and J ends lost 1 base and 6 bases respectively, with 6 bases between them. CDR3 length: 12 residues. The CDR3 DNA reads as TGCGCCAGCAGCTTGATTCCCGATACGCAGTATTTT. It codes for CASSLIPDTQYF.

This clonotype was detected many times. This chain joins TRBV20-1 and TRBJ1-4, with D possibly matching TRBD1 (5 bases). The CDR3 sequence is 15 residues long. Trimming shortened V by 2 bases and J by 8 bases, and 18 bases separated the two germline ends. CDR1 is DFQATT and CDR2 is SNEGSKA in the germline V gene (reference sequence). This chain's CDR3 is CSARPGTGTEEKLFF. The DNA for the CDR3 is TGCAGTGCTAGACCTGGGACCGGGACCGAAGAAAAACTGTTTTTT.

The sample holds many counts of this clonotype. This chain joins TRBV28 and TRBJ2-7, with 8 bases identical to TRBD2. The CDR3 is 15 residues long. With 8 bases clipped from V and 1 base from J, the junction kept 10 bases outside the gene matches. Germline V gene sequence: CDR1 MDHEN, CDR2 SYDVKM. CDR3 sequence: CASWGSGIESYEQYF. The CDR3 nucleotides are TGTGCCAGCTGGGGTAGCGGGATCGAATCCTACGAGCAGTACTTC.

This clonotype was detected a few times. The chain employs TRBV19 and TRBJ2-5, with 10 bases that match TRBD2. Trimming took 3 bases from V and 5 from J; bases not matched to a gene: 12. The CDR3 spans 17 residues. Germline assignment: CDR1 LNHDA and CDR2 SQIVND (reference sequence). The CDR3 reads CASSIRAGGGTRETQYF. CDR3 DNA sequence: TGTGCCAGTAGTATTCGAGCGGGAGGGGGTACCAGGGAGACCCAGTACTTC.

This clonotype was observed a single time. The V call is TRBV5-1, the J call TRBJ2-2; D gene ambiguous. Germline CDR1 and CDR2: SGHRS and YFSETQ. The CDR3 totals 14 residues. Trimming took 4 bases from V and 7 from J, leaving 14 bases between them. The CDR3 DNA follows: TGCGCCAGCAGCCCGACCGGGCCTTTCGGGGAGCTGTTTTTT. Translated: CASSPTGPFGELFF.

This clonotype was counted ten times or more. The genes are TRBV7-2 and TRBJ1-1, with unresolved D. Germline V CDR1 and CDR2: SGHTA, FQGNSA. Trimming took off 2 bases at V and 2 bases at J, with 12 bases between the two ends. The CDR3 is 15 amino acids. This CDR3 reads CASSLLFLVNTEAFF. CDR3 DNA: TGTGCCAGCAGCTTACTTTTCCTAGTAAACACTGAAGCTTTCTTT.

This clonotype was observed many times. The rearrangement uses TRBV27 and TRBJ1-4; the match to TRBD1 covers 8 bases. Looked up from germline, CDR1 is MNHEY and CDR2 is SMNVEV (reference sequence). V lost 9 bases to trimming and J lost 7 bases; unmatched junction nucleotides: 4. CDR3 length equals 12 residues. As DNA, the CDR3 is TGTGCCAGATACGGGACAGGTGAAAAACTGTTTTTT. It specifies CARYGTGEKLFF.

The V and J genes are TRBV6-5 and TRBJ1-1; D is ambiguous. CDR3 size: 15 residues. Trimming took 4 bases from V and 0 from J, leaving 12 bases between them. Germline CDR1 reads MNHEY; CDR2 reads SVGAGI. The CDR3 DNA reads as TGTGCCAGCAGTTCAGTGGTGACCATGAACACTGAAGCTTTCTTT. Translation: CASSSVVTMNTEAFF.

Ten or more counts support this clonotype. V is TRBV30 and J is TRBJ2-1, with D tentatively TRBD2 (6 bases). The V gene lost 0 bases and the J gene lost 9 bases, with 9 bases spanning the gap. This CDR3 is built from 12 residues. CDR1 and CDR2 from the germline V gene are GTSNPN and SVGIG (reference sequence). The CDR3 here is CAWSVAGSEQFF. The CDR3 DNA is TGTGCCTGGAGTGTAGCGGGTAGTGAGCAGTTCTTC. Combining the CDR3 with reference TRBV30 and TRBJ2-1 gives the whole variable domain SQTIHQWPATLVQPVGSPLSLECTVEGTSNPNLYWYRQAAGRGLQLLFYSVGIGQISSEVPQNLSASRPQDRQFILSSKKLLLSDSGFYLCAWSVAGSEQFFGPGTRLTVL.

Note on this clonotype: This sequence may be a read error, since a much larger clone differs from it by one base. CDR3 coding DNA: TGTGCCAGCAGCCCCGACCCATTGAACACTGAAGCTTTCTTT. This sequence encodes CASSPDPLNTEAFF. This chain joins TRBV7-3 and TRBJ1-1; no clear D gene. The V end lost 5 bases, the J end lost 0 bases, and 10 bases lay between the germline ends. Germline values: CDR1 SGHTA, CDR2 FQGTGA. CDR3 size: 14 residues.

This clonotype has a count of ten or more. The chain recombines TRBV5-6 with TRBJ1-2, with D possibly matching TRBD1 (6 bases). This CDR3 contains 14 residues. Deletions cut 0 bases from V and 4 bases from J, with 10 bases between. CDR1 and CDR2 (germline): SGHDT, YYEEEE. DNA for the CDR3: TGTGCCAGCAGCTTGGGACAGGCGGTCTATGGCTACACCTTC. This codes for CASSLGQAVYGYTF.

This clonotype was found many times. The CDR3 coding sequence is TGTGCCAGCAGTTGGGGCAGCCCCTACGAGCAGTACTTC. As protein: CASSWGSPYEQYF. The J gene is TRBJ2-7, the V gene TRBV28, with D perhaps matching TRBD1 (5 bases). This CDR3 is built from 13 residues. V gave up 4 bases and J gave up 2 bases, with 9 bases separating them. Germline V lookup: CDR1 MDHEN, CDR2 SYDVKM.

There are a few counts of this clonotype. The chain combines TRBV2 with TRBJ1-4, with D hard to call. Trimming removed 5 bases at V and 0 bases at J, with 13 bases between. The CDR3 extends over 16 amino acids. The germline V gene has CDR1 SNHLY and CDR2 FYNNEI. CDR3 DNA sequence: TGTGCCAGCAGTAGGCACGGCGCGGCAACTAATGAAAAACTGTTTTTT. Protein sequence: CASSRHGAATNEKLFF.

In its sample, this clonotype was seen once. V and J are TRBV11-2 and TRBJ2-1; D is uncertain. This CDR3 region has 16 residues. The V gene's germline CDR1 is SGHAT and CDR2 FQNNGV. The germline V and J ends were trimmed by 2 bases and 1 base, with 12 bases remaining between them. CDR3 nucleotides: TGTGCCAGCAGCTTATTCCCGGTGAAGTCCTACAATGAGCAGTTCTTC. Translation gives CASSLFPVKSYNEQFF.

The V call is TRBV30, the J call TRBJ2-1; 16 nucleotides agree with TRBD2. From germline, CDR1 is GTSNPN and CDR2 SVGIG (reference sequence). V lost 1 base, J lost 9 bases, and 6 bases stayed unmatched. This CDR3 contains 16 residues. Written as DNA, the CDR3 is TGTGCCTGGAGTGGGGGACTAGCGGGAGGGCCCAGTGAGCAGTTCTTC. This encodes CAWSGGLAGGPSEQFF. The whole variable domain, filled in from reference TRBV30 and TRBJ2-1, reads SQTIHQWPATLVQPVGSPLSLECTVEGTSNPNLYWYRQAAGRGLQLLFYSVGIGQISSEVPQNLSASRPQDRQFILSSKKLLLSDSGFYLCAWSGGLAGGPSEQFFGPGTRLTVL.

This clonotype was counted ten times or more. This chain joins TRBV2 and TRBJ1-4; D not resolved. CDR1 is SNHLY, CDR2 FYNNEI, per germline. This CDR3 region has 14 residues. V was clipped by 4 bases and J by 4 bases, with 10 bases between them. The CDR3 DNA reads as TGTGCCAGCAGTGGGTTTCTGAGTAATGAAAAACTGTTTTTT. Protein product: CASSGFLSNEKLFF.

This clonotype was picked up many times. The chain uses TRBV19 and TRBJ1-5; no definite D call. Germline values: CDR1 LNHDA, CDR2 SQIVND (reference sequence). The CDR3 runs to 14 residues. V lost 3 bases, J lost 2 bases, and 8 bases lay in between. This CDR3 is CASSMREGNQPQHF. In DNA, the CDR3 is TGTGCCAGTAGTATGCGGGAAGGCAATCAGCCCCAGCATTTT. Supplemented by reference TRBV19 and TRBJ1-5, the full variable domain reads DGGITQSPKYLFRKEGQNVTLSCEQNLNHDAMYWYRQDPGQGLRLIYYSQIVNDFQKGDIAEGYSVSREKKESFPLTVTSAQKNPTAFYLCASSMREGNQPQHFGDGTRLSIL.

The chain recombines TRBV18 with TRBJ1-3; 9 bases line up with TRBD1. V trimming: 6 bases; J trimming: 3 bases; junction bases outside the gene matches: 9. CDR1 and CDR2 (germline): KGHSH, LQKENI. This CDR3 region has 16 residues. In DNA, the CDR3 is TGTGCCAGCTCTACAGGGGGCAATGGAAATGGAAACACCATATATTTT. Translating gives CASSTGGNGNGNTIYF.

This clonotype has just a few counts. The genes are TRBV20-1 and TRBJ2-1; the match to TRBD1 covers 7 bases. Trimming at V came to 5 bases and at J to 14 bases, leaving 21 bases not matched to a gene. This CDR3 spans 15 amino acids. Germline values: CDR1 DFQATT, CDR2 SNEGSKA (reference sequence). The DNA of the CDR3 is TGCAGTGCTGGAACAGGGGTTAAACGGTCCCGGGGAGAGTTCTTC. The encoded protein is CSAGTGVKRSRGEFF.

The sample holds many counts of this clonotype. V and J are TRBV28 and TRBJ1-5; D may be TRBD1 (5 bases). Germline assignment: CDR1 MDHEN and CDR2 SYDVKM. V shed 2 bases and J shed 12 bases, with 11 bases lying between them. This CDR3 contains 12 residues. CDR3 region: CASSLTGTDQHF. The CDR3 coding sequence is TGTGCCAGCAGTTTAACGGGGACGGACCAGCATTTT.

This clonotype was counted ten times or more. For the CDR3, the DNA is TGTGCCAGCAGCCAACCGGGACTAGCCAAAAACATTCAGTACTTC. Protein: CASSQPGLAKNIQYF. J is TRBJ2-4 and V is TRBV3-1; tentative D call: TRBD2 (6 bases). CDR1 LGHDT and CDR2 YNNKEL come from the germline V gene (reference sequence). Trimming shortened V by 2 bases and J by 0 bases, and 8 bases separated the two germline ends. The CDR3 runs to 15 residues.